This T cell receptor (beta chain) was retrieved from a study of Graves' ophthalmopathy and Graves' hyperthyroidism. Turning to the study itself: Peripheral blood samples were taken at initial diagnosis, before any treatment.

Sampling about 9.7 ml of fresh peripheral blood provided the PBMCs. Scientists amplified the TCR beta CDR3 regions from RNA transcripts. The authors performed first-round RT-PCR with HTBI primers and then a second-round multiplex PCR. One entry per CDR3 protein, called by TCRdb with MiXCR from the multiplex PCR reads. The profile shows about 230,000 distinct CDR3 sequences, around 50% of them singletons. General observations from the study: Detection in blood was also observed for most expanded thyroid clonotypes above 0.001 frequency.

This CDR3 contains 11 residues. This clonotype has just one count. The antigen remains unidentified. A read error may produce the germline difference seen at one junction end. The sample taken for sequencing was peripheral blood. This rearrangement joins TRBV12-3 or TRBV12-4 to TRBJ2-5; D is unresolved. The clonotype comes from an adult man with Graves' ophthalmopathy. This CDR3 reads CASSLTGLEFF. CDR3 DNA: TGTGCCAGCAGTTTAACTGGTCTTGAGTTCTTC.